The subject of this entry is one T cell receptor (beta chain). Its antigen is currently unknown. The CDR3 has 13 residues. With 1 base removed from V and 2 bases from J, the gap between germline ends came to 5 bases. In germline, CDR1 is SGHAT, CDR2 FQDESV (reference sequence). This specimen belongs to a study of shared clonotypes between healthy human individuals. CD45RO-negative CD8 cells positively selected for CCR7 made up the naive population, which excluded terminally differentiated effector memory CD45RA+ cells. An even split of each subset's genomic DNA across several immunoSEQ plates was performed. The table came from immunoSEQ multiplex PCR; TCRdb's copy has only in-frame clones and leaves some out. The sample lists roughly 2.1 million clones; roughly 91% were seen once. Study observations and caveats: Estimated richness values were generally larger in naive subsets than in memory subsets. Donor clonotype sharing was expected to depend on sequencing depth.

Sample: naive CD8+ T cells from PBMCs. This TCR came from a young man in good health. Some clones in this sample may be carry-over from other donors' samples. The chain joins TRBV11-1 to TRBJ2-5; the D is unclear. CDR3 protein: CASSLGWQETQYF. The CDR3 bases are TGTGCCAGCAGCTTAGGTTGGCAAGAGACCCAGTACTTC.